Following are 28 T cell receptor beta chains from one sample sequenced in a study of blood T cells in healthy people across ages. It was with a sample-barcoded 5' primer and a J-beta primer mix that a second PCR of about 6 to 12 cycles was run. TCRdb processed the 5' RACE reads anew with MiXCR; each CDR3 protein has one entry. The sample records about 1 million distinct CDR3 sequences, 40% to 55% being singletons. The sequenced sample was blood. The receptors originated from a woman aged 55-69 years in good health.

This clonotype was seen only a few times. The genes are TRBV20-1 and TRBJ2-7, with TRBD2 identical over 7 bases. The junction had 8 bases not matched to a gene; V was cut back by 3 bases and J by 6 bases. The CDR3 has 13 amino acids. CDR1 is DFQATT and CDR2 is SNEGSKA in the germline V gene (reference sequence). CDR3 sequence (DNA): TGCAGTGCTAGGGGCGGGGGACTATCCGAGCAGTACTTC. Translation gives CSARGGGLSEQYF.

The rearrangement uses TRBV15 and TRBJ2-5; 9 bases map to TRBD2. The germline CDR1 and CDR2 sequences are LNHNV and YYDKDF (reference sequence). V gave up 6 bases and J gave up 4 bases; unmatched junction bases: 6. The CDR3 spans 14 residues. CDR3 in DNA: TGTGCCACCAGTCAGCTAGCGGGATTAGAGACCCAGTACTTC. This gives the protein CATSQLAGLETQYF. The full variable domain, in which reference TRBV15 and TRBJ2-5 provide the parts outside the CDR3, is DAMVIQNPRYQVTQFGKPVTLSCSQTLNHNVMYWYQQKSSQAPKLLFHYYDKDFNNEADTPDNFQSRRPNTSFCFLDIRSPGLGDTAMYLCATSQLAGLETQYFGPGTRLLVL.

The chain joins TRBV5-1 to TRBJ2-3; D unresolved. Trimming took off 1 base at V and 1 base at J, with 10 bases between the two ends. CDR1 is SGHRS and CDR2 is YFSETQ in the germline V gene. The length of the CDR3 is 15 residues. The CDR3 coding sequence is TGCGCCAGCAGCTTGAAGGGTTTCGGCACAGATACGCAGTATTTT. Its translation is CASSLKGFGTDTQYF.

V and J are TRBV20-1 and TRBJ1-1, with unresolved D. Germline V gives CDR1 DFQATT, CDR2 SNEGSKA (reference sequence). V shed 2 bases and J shed 1 base, with 11 bases lying between them. The CDR3 covers 14 residues. CDR3: CSARRIGGNTEAFF. The CDR3 DNA is TGCAGTGCTAGAAGAATAGGAGGGAACACTGAAGCTTTCTTT.

Many counts were recorded for this clonotype. The J gene is TRBJ2-3, the V gene TRBV11-2; TRBD1 matches at 7 bases. The CDR3 is 16 amino acids. V lost 1 base to trimming and J lost 3 bases; unmatched junction nucleotides: 7. Germline V lookup: CDR1 SGHAT, CDR2 FQNNGV. The CDR3 DNA follows: TGTGCCAGCAGCTTAGTGGCAGGGGGTAGAACAGATACGCAGTATTTT. Translated, it gives CASSLVAGGRTDTQYF.

This clonotype was observed a handful of times. The CDR3 reads CSVDDGQGSLYGYTF. In DNA form, the CDR3 reads TGCAGCGTTGATGACGGACAGGGGAGCCTATATGGCTACACCTTC. The genes are TRBV29-1 and TRBJ1-2, with 9 bases aligning to TRBD1. Per the germline V gene, CDR1 is SQVTM and CDR2 is ANQGSEA. V lost 3 bases to trimming and J lost 5 bases; unmatched junction nucleotides: 10. The CDR3 extends over 15 amino acids.

On this clonotype itself: A read error may account for a junction end that differs from germline. The chain is built from TRBV6-8 and TRBJ2-7, with D hard to call. The CDR3 covers 18 residues. Germline assignment: CDR1 MNHGY and CDR2 SAAAGT. CDR3 protein: CASSPETGGNLISHEQYF. CDR3 bases: TGTGCCAGCAGTCCGGAGACTGGCGGAAACCTAATCTCCCACGAGCAGTACTTC.

This clonotype was recorded a few times. The gene calls are TRBV6-5 and TRBJ2-7, with TRBD2 identical over 8 bases. The length of the CDR3 is 14 residues. V gave up 2 bases and J gave up 5 bases; unmatched junction bases: 5. Germline V lookup: CDR1 MNHEY, CDR2 SVGAGI. The CDR3 bases are TGTGCCAGCAGTTACGGCGGGAGGCCCAACGAGCAGTACTTC. Translation gives CASSYGGRPNEQYF.

V is TRBV7-9 and J is TRBJ2-3, with 14 bases identical to TRBD2. This CDR3 contains 17 residues. From germline, CDR1 is SEHNR and CDR2 FQNEAQ (reference sequence). V trimming: 5 bases; J trimming: 2 bases; junction bases outside the gene matches: 6. As DNA, the CDR3 is TGTGCCAGCAGCCATCCGACTAGCGGGAGGGTCACAGATACGCAGTATTTT. Protein sequence: CASSHPTSGRVTDTQYF.

The rearrangement links TRBV15 to TRBJ2-1; D may be TRBD1 (6 bases). This CDR3 spans 17 amino acids. Germline V CDR1 and CDR2: LNHNV, YYDKDF (reference sequence). Trimming stripped 0 bases from V and 0 bases from J, with 12 bases between. CDR3 in DNA: TGTGCCACCAGCAGAGATAGGGGACACAGCTCCTACAATGAGCAGTTCTTC. Protein product: CATSRDRGHSSYNEQFF.

The chain is built from TRBV28 and TRBJ2-3; D is possibly TRBD2 (6 bases). V lost 7 bases and J lost 5, with 13 bases in between. This CDR3 contains 13 residues. Germline V CDR1 and CDR2: MDHEN, SYDVKM. CDR3 protein: CASMRGEGDTQYF. Here the CDR3 DNA reads TGTGCCAGCATGCGGGGAGAGGGAGATACGCAGTATTTT.

The chain links TRBV9 to TRBJ1-2; no clear D gene. CDR3 length: 14 amino acids. Deletions cut 0 bases from V and 7 bases from J, with 13 bases between. Germline lookup yields CDR1 SGDLS and CDR2 YYNGEE. CDR3 coding DNA: TGTGCCAGCAGCGTAGTGCGGACTTCTACTGGCTACACCTTC. As protein: CASSVVRTSTGYTF.

V gene TRBV29-1 combines with J gene TRBJ2-1; either TRBD1 or TRBD2 may supply D (5 bases each). The CDR3 runs 11 residues. V was cut by 8 bases and J by 10 bases, with 15 bases left in between. Germline-derived CDR1 and CDR2 are SQVTM and ANQGSEA. The CDR3 spells CSTPVWGEQFF. The CDR3 DNA reads as TGCAGCACCCCGGTATGGGGGGAGCAGTTCTTC.

V is TRBV12-3 or TRBV12-4 and J is TRBJ2-5, with 7 bases aligning to TRBD1. This CDR3 contains 13 residues. Unmatched junction bases numbered 4, after V lost 4 bases and J lost 5 bases. The CDR3 here is CASSWDRRETQYF. The CDR3 region has the DNA TGTGCCAGCAGTTGGGACAGAAGGGAGACCCAGTACTTC.

The rearrangement uses TRBV9 and TRBJ2-1, with 11 nucleotides matching TRBD2. Looked up from germline, CDR1 is SGDLS and CDR2 is YYNGEE. There are 19 residues in the CDR3. J was trimmed by 4 bases and V by 3 bases; bases with no gene match: 15. The CDR3: CASSASTSGSQTGYNEQFF. The CDR3, as DNA: TGTGCCAGCAGCGCCAGTACTAGCGGGAGCCAAACTGGATACAATGAGCAGTTCTTC.

This sequence joins TRBV7-8 and TRBJ2-4, with D possibly being TRBD1 (6 bases). The DNA end is a closer match to TRBJ2-7, so the J assignment may be wrong. The germline CDR1 and CDR2 sequences are SGHVS and FQNEAQ. This CDR3 spans 15 amino acids. CDR3 sequence: CASSRGSQGTCEQYF. The DNA for the CDR3 is TGTGCCAGCAGCCGAGGTAGCCAGGGGACCTGCGAGCAGTACTTC.

The rearrangement uses TRBV20-1 and TRBJ2-5, with no clear D. The V gene lost 6 bases and the J gene lost 2 bases, with 10 bases spanning the gap. CDR3 length: 12 amino acids. The germline V gene has CDR1 DFQATT and CDR2 SNEGSKA (reference sequence). The DNA for the CDR3 is TGCAGTGCCCCCCGCTCTCAAGAGACCCAGTACTTC. Residues: CSAPRSQETQYF.

This clonotype turned up a few times. The J gene is TRBJ1-6, the V gene TRBV10-3; possibly TRBD1 for D (6 bases). This CDR3 has 15 amino acids. Trimming took 6 bases from V and 3 from J, leaving 12 bases between them. Germline V gives CDR1 ENHRY, CDR2 SYGVKD. The CDR3 protein is CAISPQGDYNSPLHF. The CDR3 nucleotides read TGTGCCATCAGCCCACAGGGAGACTATAATTCACCCCTCCACTTT.

The rearrangement joins TRBV7-9 to TRBJ2-3, with TRBD2 matching 10 bases. The CDR3 sequence is 15 residues long. Germline V gene sequence: CDR1 SEHNR, CDR2 FQNEAQ (reference sequence). The J segment lost 2 bases and the V segment lost 8 bases, leaving 7 bases of the junction unmatched. CDR3 residues: CASGRTSGVTDTQYF. DNA for the CDR3: TGTGCCAGCGGTAGAACTAGCGGGGTCACAGATACGCAGTATTTT.

The V gene is TRBV27, the J gene TRBJ1-2; possibly TRBD1 for D (5 bases). This CDR3 has 14 amino acids. Germline CDR1 MNHEY, CDR2 SMNVEV (reference sequence). Trimming shortened V by 0 bases and J by 2 bases, and 7 bases separated the two germline ends. CDR3 nucleotides: TGTGCCAGCAGTTTATCTTGGGGGAACTATGGCTACACCTTC. It translates to CASSLSWGNYGYTF.

This clonotype was recorded a few times. The chain combines TRBV9 with TRBJ2-3; no clear D gene. The V end lost 4 bases, the J end lost 0 bases, and 9 bases lay between the germline ends. In germline, CDR1 is SGDLS, CDR2 YYNGEE. The CDR3 loop spans 14 amino acids. DNA for the CDR3: TGTGCCAGCAGCATGGTGGCAAGCACAGATACGCAGTATTTT. Translation: CASSMVASTDTQYF.

This sequence joins TRBV20-1 and TRBJ2-2; weak D call: TRBD1 (5 bases). Trimming shortened V by 0 bases and J by 0 bases, and 11 bases separated the two germline ends. The CDR3 contains 16 residues. Germline V gene lookup returns CDR1 DFQATT and CDR2 SNEGSKA (reference sequence). The CDR3: CSAREMTETNTGELFF. The CDR3 coding sequence is TGCAGTGCTAGAGAAATGACAGAAACGAACACCGGGGAGCTGTTTTTT.

This chain uses TRBV20-1 with TRBJ2-7; D might be TRBD1 (6 bases). The V and J ends lost 3 bases and 2 bases respectively, with 11 bases between them. CDR1 is DFQATT and CDR2 is SNEGSKA in the germline V gene (reference sequence). This CDR3 has 13 residues. DNA for the CDR3: TGCAGTGCTAGGGGGGACACCACCTACGAGCAGTACTTC. This sequence encodes CSARGDTTYEQYF.

With respect to this clonotype: This may be a read error: a much more frequent sequence differs by one nucleotide. The rearrangement uses TRBV6-6 and TRBJ1-1; unclear D gene. Germline V lookup: CDR1 MNHNY, CDR2 SVGAGI (reference sequence). The V end was cut by 7 bases, the J end by 4 bases, with 13 bases between. This CDR3 comprises 13 residues. The CDR3 bases are TGTGCCAGCACATTACAGCTGAGCACTGAAGCTTTCTTT. Translated: CASTLQLSTEAFF.

V gene TRBV6-5 combines with J gene TRBJ2-7; the D gene is possibly TRBD1 (7 bases). With 0 bases removed from V and 9 bases from J, the gap between germline ends came to 18 bases. Germline CDR1 and CDR2: MNHEY and SVGAGI. CDR3 size: 15 residues. The CDR3 protein is CASSYSGPGGLVQYF. The CDR3 DNA reads TGTGCCAGCAGTTACTCGGGTCCAGGGGGGCTTGTGCAGTACTTC.

This chain connects TRBV5-5 to TRBJ2-7; D ambiguous. V was clipped by 4 bases and J by 4 bases, with 9 bases between them. Germline V CDR1 and CDR2: SGHKS, YYEKEE (reference sequence). The CDR3 loop spans 12 amino acids. The CDR3 DNA reads TGTGCCAGCAGCGTTTCCGGGTACGAGCAGTACTTC. It yields the protein CASSVSGYEQYF.

The V call is TRBV7-3, the J call TRBJ2-5; D is tentatively TRBD1 or TRBD2 (5 bases each). CDR3 length: 16 residues. CDR1 is SGHTA, CDR2 FQGTGA, per germline. The V end was cut by 0 bases, the J end by 5 bases, with 16 bases between. The CDR3 here is CASSLTGELGVETQYF. The CDR3 coding sequence is TGTGCCAGCAGCTTAACGGGGGAACTAGGGGTGGAGACCCAGTACTTC.

The chain is built from TRBV4-2 and TRBJ2-6; D call uncertain. The CDR3 runs to 15 residues. Germline-derived CDR1 and CDR2 are LGHNA and YNFKEQ. V gave up 5 bases and J gave up 0 bases, with 8 bases separating them. CDR3 loop: CASSSVASGANVLTF. The CDR3 coding sequence is TGTGCCAGCAGCTCCGTCGCCTCTGGGGCCAACGTCCTGACTTTC.